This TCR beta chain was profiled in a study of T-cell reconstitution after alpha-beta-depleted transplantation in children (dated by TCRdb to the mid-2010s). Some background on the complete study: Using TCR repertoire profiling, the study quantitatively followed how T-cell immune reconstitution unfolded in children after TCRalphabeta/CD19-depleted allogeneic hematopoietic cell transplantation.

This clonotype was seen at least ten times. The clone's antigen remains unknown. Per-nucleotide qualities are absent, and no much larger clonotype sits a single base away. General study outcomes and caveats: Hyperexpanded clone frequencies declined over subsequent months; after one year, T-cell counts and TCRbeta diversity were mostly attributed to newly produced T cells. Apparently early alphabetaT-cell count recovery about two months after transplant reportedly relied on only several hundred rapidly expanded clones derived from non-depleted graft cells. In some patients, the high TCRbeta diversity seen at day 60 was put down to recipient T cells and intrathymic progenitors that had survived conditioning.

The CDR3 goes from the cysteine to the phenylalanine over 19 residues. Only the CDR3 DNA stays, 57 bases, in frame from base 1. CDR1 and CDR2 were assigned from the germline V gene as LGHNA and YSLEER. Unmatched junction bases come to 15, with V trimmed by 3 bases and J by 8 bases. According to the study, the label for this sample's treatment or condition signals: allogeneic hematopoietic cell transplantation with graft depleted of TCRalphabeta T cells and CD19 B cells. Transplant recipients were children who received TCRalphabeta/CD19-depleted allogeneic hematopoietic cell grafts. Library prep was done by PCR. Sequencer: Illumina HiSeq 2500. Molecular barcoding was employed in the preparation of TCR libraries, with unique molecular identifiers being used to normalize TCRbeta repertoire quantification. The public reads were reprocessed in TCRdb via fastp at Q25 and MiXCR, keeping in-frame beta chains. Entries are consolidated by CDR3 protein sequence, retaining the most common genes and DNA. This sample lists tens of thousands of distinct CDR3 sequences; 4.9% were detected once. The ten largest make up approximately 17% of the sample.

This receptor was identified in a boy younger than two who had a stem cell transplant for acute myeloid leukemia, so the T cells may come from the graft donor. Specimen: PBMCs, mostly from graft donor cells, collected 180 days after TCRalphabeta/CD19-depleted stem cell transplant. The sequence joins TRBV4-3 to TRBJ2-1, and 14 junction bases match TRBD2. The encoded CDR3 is CASSQALGLAGGARDEQFF. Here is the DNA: TGCGCCAGCAGCCAGGCCCTTGGACTAGCGGGGGGCGCGCGCGATGAGCAGTTCTTC.